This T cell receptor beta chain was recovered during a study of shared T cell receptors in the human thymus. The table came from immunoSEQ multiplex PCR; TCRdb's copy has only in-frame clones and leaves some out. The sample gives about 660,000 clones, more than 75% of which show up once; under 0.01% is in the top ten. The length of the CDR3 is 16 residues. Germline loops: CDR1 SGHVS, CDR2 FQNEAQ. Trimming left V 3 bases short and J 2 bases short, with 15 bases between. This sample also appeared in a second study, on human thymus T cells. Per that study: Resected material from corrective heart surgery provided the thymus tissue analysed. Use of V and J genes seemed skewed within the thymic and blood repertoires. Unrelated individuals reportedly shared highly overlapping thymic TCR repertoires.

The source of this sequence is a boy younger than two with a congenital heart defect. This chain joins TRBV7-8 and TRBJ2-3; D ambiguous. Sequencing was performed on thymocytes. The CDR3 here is CASSFSLLTHTDTQYF. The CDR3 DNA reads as TGTGCCAGCAGCTTCTCTCTCCTAACCCACACAGATACGCAGTATTTT.